The 21 T cell receptor beta chains below were found in one sample sequenced in a study of T-cell reconstitution after alpha-beta-depleted transplantation in children (dated by TCRdb to the mid-2010s). Preparation of the library involved PCR. The instrument given in TCRdb is Illumina HiSeq 2500. To normalize quantification of the TCRbeta repertoire, the TCR libraries were built with molecular barcoding that relied on unique molecular identifiers. Clones were called with MiXCR by TCRdb after fastp trimmed the public reads at Q25, and only in-frame beta chains were retained. Here each entry gathers all rows of one CDR3 protein and keeps the most common genes and DNA. The sample has under 450,000 distinct CDR3 sequences on record, about an eighth of them singletons. Roughly 4.5% of the sample comes from the top ten. Sequences were derived from PBMCs, sampled from the stem cell graft. These receptors all come from a human donor who donated a stem cell graft to a child with Fanconi anemia.

This clonotype occurred many times. The J gene is TRBJ2-3, the V gene TRBV20-1; D gene unclear. Germline loops: CDR1 DFQATT, CDR2 SNEGSKA (reference sequence). The V end lost 0 bases, the J end lost 0 bases, and 7 bases lay between the germline ends. The length of the CDR3 is 14 residues. In nucleotides, the CDR3 is TGCAGTGCTAGAGATCGTCGTAGCACAGATACGCAGTATTTT. It codes for CSARDRRSTDTQYF.

This sequence joins TRBV28 and TRBJ2-1; possibly TRBD2 for D (6 bases). The CDR3 runs 12 residues. The V end was cut by 8 bases, the J end by 7 bases, with 12 bases between. Germline assignment: CDR1 MDHEN and CDR2 SYDVKM. The CDR3, as DNA: TGTGCCAGCTTCCGGGAGTTAAATGAGCAGTTCTTC. This sequence encodes CASFRELNEQFF.

The rearrangement uses TRBV20-1 and TRBJ2-5, with TRBD2 matching 7 bases. The trim removed 1 base at V and 3 bases at J, leaving 5 bases unmatched. The CDR3 loop spans 14 amino acids. Germline-derived CDR1 and CDR2 are DFQATT and SNEGSKA (reference sequence). This CDR3 reads CSARVRSGKETQYF. The DNA for the CDR3 is TGCAGTGCTAGAGTGAGGAGCGGGAAAGAGACCCAGTACTTC.

This clonotype was observed at least ten times. V and J are TRBV5-6 and TRBJ2-3; 8 bases line up with TRBD1. V trimming: 7 bases; J trimming: 1 base; junction bases outside the gene matches: 8. This CDR3 contains 15 residues. CDR1 and CDR2 (germline): SGHDT, YYEEEE. CDR3 sequence reads: CASSPGTGGTDTQYF. CDR3 bases: TGTGCCAGCTCACCCGGGACAGGTGGCACAGATACGCAGTATTTT. The complete variable domain, with remaining parts taken from reference TRBV5-6 and TRBJ2-3, reads DAGVTQSPTHLIKTRGQQVTLRCSPKSGHDTVSWYQQALGQGPQFIFQYYEEEERQRGNFPDRFSGHQFPNYSSELNVNALLLGDSALYLCASSPGTGGTDTQYFGPGTRLTVL.

This clonotype was observed a handful of times. This chain connects TRBV5-1 to TRBJ2-1; 12 bases fit TRBD2. Trimming cost V 4 bases and J 6 bases; bases outside gene matches: 5. This CDR3 region has 15 residues. From germline, CDR1 is SGHRS and CDR2 YFSETQ. The CDR3 protein is CASSGPTSGGNEQFF. For the CDR3, the DNA is TGCGCCAGCAGCGGCCCGACTAGCGGGGGCAATGAGCAGTTCTTC. The variable domain in full, with the rest retrieved from reference TRBV5-1 and TRBJ2-1, is KAGVTQTPRYLIKTRGQQVTLSCSPISGHRSVSWYQQTPGQGLQFLFEYFSETQRNKGNFPGRFSGRQFSNSRSEMNVSTLELGDSALYLCASSGPTSGGNEQFFGPGTRLTVL.

This clonotype has at least ten counts. The gene calls are TRBV24-1 and TRBJ1-5, with D perhaps TRBD1 (6 bases). Germline CDR1 reads KGHDR; CDR2 reads SFDVKD. Trimming stripped 3 bases from V and 3 bases from J, with 14 bases between. The length of the CDR3 is 16 residues. In nucleotides, the CDR3 is TGTGCCACCAGTGATAGCCTGGACAGCTTCAATCAGCCCCAGCATTTT. As protein: CATSDSLDSFNQPQHF.

This clonotype was detected only once. This rearrangement joins TRBV7-9 to TRBJ1-1; D is uncertain. This CDR3 comprises 12 residues. V was trimmed by 5 bases and J by 1 base, leaving 5 bases between them. Germline V lookup: CDR1 SEHNR, CDR2 FQNEAQ (reference sequence). Written as DNA, the CDR3 is TGTGCCAGCAGCAAGCCGAACACTGAAGCTTTCTTT. Residues: CASSKPNTEAFF.

This clonotype was observed a handful of times. The genes are TRBV3-1 and TRBJ2-1; maybe TRBD1 (5 bases). The germline CDR1 and CDR2 sequences are LGHDT and YNNKEL (reference sequence). CDR3 length: 16 residues. The ends were cut back, 1 base at V and 4 bases at J, with 14 bases in the middle. The CDR3 nucleotides are TGTGCCAGCAGCCAAGTGATTAGCAGGGCTTACAATGAGCAGTTCTTC. Encoded protein: CASSQVISRAYNEQFF.

This sequence joins TRBV29-1 and TRBJ2-5, with a possible D match to TRBD1 (5 bases). The CDR3 covers 14 residues. The V end was cut by 6 bases, the J end by 5 bases, with 19 bases between. CDR1 is SQVTM and CDR2 is ANQGSEA in the germline V gene. In DNA form, the CDR3 reads TGCAGCGTCACACCTAGGGGTTCGGTGGAGACCCAGTACTTC. Amino acid sequence: CSVTPRGSVETQYF. The entire variable domain, with the rest obtained from reference TRBV29-1 and TRBJ2-5, is as follows: SAVISQKPSRDICQRGTSLTIQCQVDSQVTMMFWYRQQPGQSLTLIATANQGSEATYESGFVIDKFPISRPNLTFSTLTVSNMSPEDSSIYLCSVTPRGSVETQYFGPGTRLLVL.

This clonotype has a count of ten or more. The chain uses TRBV5-1 and TRBJ2-5, with D possibly called TRBD1 or TRBD2 (5 bases each). CDR3 length: 15 amino acids. Germline assignment: CDR1 SGHRS and CDR2 YFSETQ. Trimming stripped 6 bases from V and 1 base from J, with 16 bases between. The CDR3 nucleotides read TGCGCCAGCAAATTTCCGAGGGGCGTCCAAGAGACCCAGTACTTC. Its translation: CASKFPRGVQETQYF.

This chain links TRBV29-1 with TRBJ1-1, with D uncertain. The CDR3 contains 12 residues. V was clipped by 1 base and J by 11 bases, with 14 bases between them. Germline V gene lookup returns CDR1 SQVTM and CDR2 ANQGSEA. Written as DNA, the CDR3 is TGCAGCGTTGAAGTCCCCCGGGGTATGGCTTTCTTT. Its protein product is CSVEVPRGMAFF.

This chain uses TRBV11-2 with TRBJ2-5; TRBD2 is a possible D gene (6 bases). The CDR3 runs to 16 residues. Germline CDR1 reads SGHAT; CDR2 reads FQNNGV. The V end lost 2 bases, the J end lost 1 base, and 14 bases lay between the germline ends. Here the CDR3 reads CASSLSARGTQETQYF. DNA of the CDR3: TGTGCCAGCAGCTTATCTGCCCGGGGGACCCAAGAGACCCAGTACTTC.

This clonotype was found many times. V and J are TRBV20-1 and TRBJ2-5; TRBD1 agrees at 8 bases. The CDR3 runs to 15 residues. Germline CDR1 DFQATT, CDR2 SNEGSKA (reference sequence). V lost 6 bases and J lost 4; bases outside the gene matches: 13. This CDR3 reads CSALLGQAMRETQYF. CDR3 nucleotides: TGCAGTGCCCTACTGGGACAGGCGATGAGAGAGACCCAGTACTTC.

This clonotype has more than one count but fewer than ten. This chain joins TRBV9 and TRBJ2-1; TRBD1 is a possible D gene (6 bases). V was shortened by 0 bases and J by 5 bases, with 15 bases between the two germline ends. The CDR3 runs to 16 residues. The germline V gene encodes CDR1 SGDLS and CDR2 YYNGEE. The chain's CDR3 is CASSVGERTVDNEQFF. The CDR3 nucleotides read TGTGCCAGCAGCGTAGGGGAAAGGACAGTTGACAATGAGCAGTTCTTC.

The table lists this clonotype with a count of one. V gene TRBV6-1 combines with J gene TRBJ1-1; no reliable D call. Germline CDR1 MNHNS, CDR2 SASEGT. With 6 bases removed from V and 4 bases from J, the gap between germline ends came to 15 bases. The CDR3 consists of 14 residues. Here the CDR3 DNA reads TGTGCCAGCAGCCCCAGACGGGAGCGCACTGAAGCTTTCTTT. Its translation is CASSPRRERTEAFF.

This chain uses TRBV7-2 with TRBJ2-1, with 10 bases fitting TRBD2. CDR3 length: 17 residues. The V gene's germline CDR1 is SGHTA and CDR2 FQGNSA. The ends lost 1 base at V and 9 bases at J; junction bases unmatched: 12. This CDR3 reads CASSLGVGGIAGGEQFF. CDR3 DNA sequence: TGTGCCAGCAGCTTAGGCGTTGGGGGTATAGCGGGGGGTGAGCAGTTCTTC.

The chain carries TRBV20-1 and TRBJ1-5, with 10 nucleotides matching TRBD1. The CDR3 sequence is 13 residues long. Germline-derived CDR1 and CDR2 are DFQATT and SNEGSKA (reference sequence). V trimming: 5 bases; J trimming: 5 bases; junction bases outside the gene matches: 3. CDR3 sequence reads: CSARGTGDQPQHF. DNA for the CDR3: TGCAGTGCTCGTGGGACAGGGGATCAGCCCCAGCATTTT.

The chain links TRBV7-2 to TRBJ2-5, with 9 positions matching TRBD1. Germline assignment: CDR1 SGHTA and CDR2 FQGNSA. CDR3 length equals 15 residues. V was pared by 3 bases and J by 5 bases, with 7 bases of the junction left unmatched. This CDR3 is CASSLGGTGWETQYF. The CDR3 nucleotides read TGTGCCAGCAGCTTGGGAGGGACAGGGTGGGAGACCCAGTACTTC.

The rearrangement uses TRBV5-1 and TRBJ1-6; 8 nucleotides agree with TRBD1. V dropped 6 bases and J dropped 14; count of bases not matched to a gene: 16. The CDR3 extends over 15 amino acids. From germline, CDR1 is SGHRS and CDR2 YFSETQ. This CDR3 reads CASTLGGQGAGTLHF. In nucleotides, the CDR3 is TGCGCCAGCACCCTTGGAGGTCAGGGGGCAGGAACCCTCCACTTT.

The chain joins TRBV18 to TRBJ2-3; D not resolved. Trimming took 2 bases from V and 2 from J, leaving 8 bases between them. Germline lookup yields CDR1 KGHSH and CDR2 LQKENI. This CDR3 region has 14 residues. CDR3 region: CASSPGDATDTQYF. The CDR3 DNA reads TGTGCCAGCTCACCAGGTGACGCCACAGATACGCAGTATTTT.

Only a few counts were recorded for this clonotype. The gene calls are TRBV20-1 and TRBJ1-6, with no clear D. In germline, CDR1 is DFQATT, CDR2 SNEGSKA (reference sequence). This CDR3 spans 12 amino acids. Between the trimmed V and J ends, which lost 3 bases and 14 bases, there was a span of 14 bases. The CDR3 bases are TGCAGTGCTAGTGGGGATAGGTTCACCCTCCACTTT. Its protein product is CSASGDRFTLHF.